The entry below gives a single TCR beta chain sequence along with its context. Generated by immunoSEQ multiplex PCR, the TCRdb table keeps only in-frame clones and is missing some. The sample has roughly 89,000 clones; 85% to 95% are singletons. The entry originates in a study of T cell changes during pregnancy in multiple sclerosis. The starting material was peripheral blood, obtained in the third trimester of pregnancy. The receptor's source is a female donor with multiple sclerosis, enrolled in a pregnancy study.

DNA for the CDR3: TGTGCCAGCAGGGGAGGAGGGATGGGGAATGAGCAGTTCTTC. Protein sequence: CASRGGGMGNEQFF. This rearrangement joins TRBV6-6 to TRBJ2-1; D might be TRBD2 (6 bases). Germline CDR1 reads MNHNY; CDR2 reads SVGAGI (reference sequence). The CDR3 totals 14 residues. The ends were cut back, 6 bases at V and 7 bases at J, with 16 bases in the middle.